This note documents a single T cell receptor beta chain sequence. The source of the sample is a study of blood T cells in healthy people across ages. Through a sample-barcoded 5' primer and a J-beta primer mix, a second PCR was run for 7 to 11 cycles. MiXCR, run by TCRdb on the 5' RACE reads, gives a single entry per CDR3 protein. The profile shows roughly 1,800,000 distinct CDR3 sequences, 49% of them singletons. The CDR3 runs 13 residues. Germline CDR1 SGHKS, CDR2 YYEKEE (reference sequence). Trimming took 3 bases from V and 11 from J, leaving 17 bases between them. The sequence came from a woman aged 35 to 49 in good health. The chain uses TRBV5-5 and TRBJ1-1; no definite D call. Sequencing was performed on blood. In nucleotides, the CDR3 is TGTGCCAGCAGCTCCGATTGGGCCGGCGGGGCTTTCTTT. As protein: CASSSDWAGGAFF. Full variable domain (remainder filled in from reference TRBV5-5 and TRBJ1-1): DAGVTQSPTHLIKTRGQQVTLRCSPISGHKSVSWYQQVLGQGPQFIFQYYEKEERGRGNFPDRFSARQFPNYSSELNVNALLLGDSALYLCASSSDWAGGAFFGQGTRLTVV.